This T cell receptor (beta chain) was recorded in a study of OX40 agonist ivuxolimab in advanced cancers. Study as a whole: Aged roughly 23 to 80 with a mean of approximately 57 years, they were more than 80% male.

Samples of blood were obtained at baseline, on cycle 4 day 1, and on cycle 7 day 1. The data were produced by immunoSEQ multiplex PCR, yet TCRdb's version contains in-frame clones alone and is incomplete. Of about 60,000 clones in the sample, roughly 86% are singletons; the top ten hold about 5.1%. Notes on this clone: Antigen unknown.

General study points: Expanded peripheral T cells had an undetermined antigen specificity.

The sequenced sample was CD4+ or CD8+ T cells sorted from blood, obtained in a trial of the OX40 agonist ivuxolimab. The receptor was isolated from an adult with an advanced solid tumor such as melanoma, head and neck, liver or kidney cancer.

The CDR3 sequence is CAWSVTGYEQYF. The CDR3 DNA follows: TGTGCCTGGAGTGTAACCGGCTACGAGCAGTACTTC. The J gene is TRBJ2-7, the V gene TRBV30; unclear D gene. This CDR3 has 12 amino acids. Germline lookup yields CDR1 GTSNPN and CDR2 SVGIG (reference sequence). V lost 0 bases to trimming and J lost 3 bases, with 6 bases between them.